This entry is about one TCR beta chain. The specificity of this receptor is unknown. Base qualities are not at hand, and no much larger clone is one base apart. This sample stems from a study of blood T cell repertoires in COVID-19 (dated by TCRdb to about 2020). About the study as a whole: The collaborator samples originated in the United States, Italy and Spain and spanned the acute and convalescent phases of COVID-19. The material from the prospective study consisted of cDNA or gDNA derived from T cells, B-cell-depleted T cells, or PBMCs. Deeply sampled blood TCRbeta repertoires from subjects exposed to, actively infected with, or recovered from COVID-19 were included in the dataset. The repertoires were released in a freely available public database meant as a resource for research on the immune response to SARS-CoV-2. Samples were obtained from the ongoing ImmuneRACE study (first 160 participants) and from approximately 1,200 subjects provided by 6 global collaborators. A de-identified subject ID, COVID-19 status, age in years and sex were almost always included in the sample metadata. Where available, HLA class I and class II types were taken from metadata supplied by the sample provider and were not determined by assay-based typing. The research as a whole found: How much clinical and demographic metadata was included differed by source and by participant, and the metadata was provided uncurated.

TCRbeta CDR3 regions were amplified from genomic DNA using the immunoSEQ Assay, a bias-controlled multiplex PCR. In the authors' own workflow: The number of nucleated cells in each sample was estimated from the amplification of reference gene primers within the assay. To quantify the absolute abundance of each unique TCRbeta CDR3 rearrangement, sequence reads were collapsed and filtered. For each sample, productive Simpson clonality was calculated as the square root of Simpson's diversity index across productive rearrangements. Entries here come from immuneACCESS through TCRdb and include only in-frame sequences with V and J called. Some clones fail to appear in such tables; in the studies checked, an unresolved V gene covers under half of the shortfall, and the cause of the remainder is unknown. The DNA gave D and trimming, while V, J and clone size come from that table. The sample records 90,000 to 120,000 clones, more than 75% of which are singletons. 2% to 2.5% of the sample rests with the top ten.

Including the terminal cysteine and phenylalanine, the CDR3 comprises 13 residues. The DNA shown is the 39-base CDR3, in frame from base 1. The germline V and J ends show losses of 4 bases and 10 bases respectively, and no gene match explains 9 bases of the junction. CDR1 and CDR2 were assigned from the germline V gene as SGHRS and YFSETQ. Each collaborating institution followed its own protocols to collect whole blood in K2EDTA tubes. Collaborator samples were shipped for TCRbeta analysis as frozen whole blood, isolated PBMCs, or DNA extracted from either sample type. The clonotype comes from a human donor in a cohort sampled during active COVID-19. The sequencing input was peripheral blood. Recombination joined TRBV5-1 with TRBJ1-1; the central 8 bases match TRBD1. The DNA reads TGCGCCAGCAGCCTCCGAGATACAGGGGGAGCTTTCTTT. This yields the protein CASSLRDTGGAFF.